This T cell receptor (beta chain) is drawn from a study of T cells in Graves' hyperthyroidism and ophthalmopathy. V shed 0 bases and J shed 5 bases, with 14 bases lying between them. Germline V gene sequence: CDR1 SGHRS, CDR2 YFSETQ. This CDR3 contains 15 residues. This clonotype has ten or more counts. Antigen specificity is unknown. Study-wide results and caveats: Most expanded thyroid clonotypes above 0.001 recurred in blood.

Disease lasting under 3 months, a NOSPECS grade of at least 4, and a Clinical Activity Score of at least 3 were features of the ophthalmopathy patients. Diagnoses rested on clinical symptoms, serum thyroxine and TRAb, thyroid ultrasound and orbital computed tomography. Amplification of TCR beta CDR3 regions used RNA as the template. In the first-round RT-PCR of the TCR CDR3, the HTBI primer set was used. TCRdb re-analysed the multiplex PCR reads in MiXCR, keeping a single row per CDR3 protein. This table holds roughly 600,000 distinct CDR3 sequences, about 14% found once. The V call is TRBV5-1, the J call TRBJ1-1, with no clear D. The sequenced material came from blood. The source of this sequence is a woman aged 45-59 years with Graves' ophthalmopathy. CDR3 nucleotides: TGCGCCAGCAGCTTGGAATCAGGCGTTCAAACTGAAGCTTTCTTT. This encodes CASSLESGVQTEAFF.